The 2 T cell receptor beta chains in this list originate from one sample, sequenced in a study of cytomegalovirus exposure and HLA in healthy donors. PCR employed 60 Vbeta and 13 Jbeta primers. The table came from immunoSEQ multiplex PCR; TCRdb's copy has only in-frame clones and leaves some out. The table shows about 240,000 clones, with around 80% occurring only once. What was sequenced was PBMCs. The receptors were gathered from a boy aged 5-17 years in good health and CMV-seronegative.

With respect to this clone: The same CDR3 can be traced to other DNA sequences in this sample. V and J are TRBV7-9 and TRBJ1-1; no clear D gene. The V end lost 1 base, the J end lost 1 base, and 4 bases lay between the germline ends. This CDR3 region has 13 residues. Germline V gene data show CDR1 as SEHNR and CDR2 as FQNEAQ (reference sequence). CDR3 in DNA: TGTGCCAGCAGCTTAGGGGCGAACACTGAAGCTTTCTTT. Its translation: CASSLGANTEAFF.

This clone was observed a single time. CDR3 bases: TGTGCCAGCAGCTCGCCGTTAGGGGGGGGAGATGAGCAGTTCTTC. Protein: CASSSPLGGGDEQFF. V and J are TRBV7-9 and TRBJ2-1; D is possibly TRBD2 (7 bases). CDR3 length equals 15 residues. V was trimmed by 4 bases and J by 8 bases, leaving 18 bases between them. Germline lookup yields CDR1 SEHNR and CDR2 FQNEAQ (reference sequence).